This record covers a single T cell receptor beta chain. What it recognizes is unknown. Sequence at one end of the junction differs from germline and may be a read error. The data originate from a study of siplizumab effects on memory and regulatory T cells. Three pairs of donors had their unstimulated naive, memory, effector memory and TEMRA subsets sequenced. Clones were read by immunoSEQ multiplex PCR, and TCRdb kept only the in-frame ones, dropping some. The sample contains about 52,000 clones, nearly 98% of which appear only once. Study results and caveats: With siplizumab, mappable alloreactive CD4+ clones averaged roughly 72% Treg-derived, versus less than 30% in controls. Unstimulated subsets contained matches for only a minor fraction of alloreactive clones. Researchers did not confirm the suppressive function of proliferating Tregs from siplizumab cultures.

The TCR comes from a human donor in good health. Sequencing input: naive CD4+ T cells sorted from blood.

The CDR3 here is CASRDGEGAQGTQYF. CDR3 coding DNA: TGTGCCAGCCGGGACGGGGAGGGGGCCCAAGGGACCCAGTACTTC. V usage is TRBV6-6 and J usage is TRBJ2-5; D is possibly TRBD1 or TRBD2 (7 bases each). Per the germline V gene, CDR1 is MNHNY and CDR2 is SVGAGI (reference sequence). This CDR3 is 15 amino acids long.